The 25 T cell receptor beta chains listed next were all sequenced from one sample in a study of regulatory T cells in long-lasting Graves disease (dated by TCRdb to the early 2020s). The library was obtained by multiplex PCR. This sample was sequenced with an Illumina HiSeq 4000. To build TCR beta libraries, CDR3 regions were amplified by Arm-PCR using iRepertoire HTBI primers. Using fastp trimming at Q25 and MiXCR clonotype assembly, TCRdb reanalyzed the public sequencing data and kept in-frame beta chains. CDR3 protein duplicates are merged, each entry listing the most common genes and DNA. Counted in this sample were about 450,000 distinct CDR3 sequences; around 20% of them appeared once. The ten biggest clones cover around 24% of the sample. The label giving this sample's time point can be read as: persistent/refractory GD, antithyroid drugs over 5 years with positive TRAb. RNA was extracted from PBMCs in TRIzol for both TCR sequencing and RNA sequencing.

The sample consisted of peripheral blood mononuclear cells (PBMCs), taken when the disease was refractory, from a patient treated with antithyroid drugs. Source of these receptors: a female donor with Graves disease.

Many counts were recorded for this clonotype. This chain connects TRBV6-1 to TRBJ2-7, with unresolved D. Germline CDR1 MNHNS, CDR2 SASEGT. The CDR3 length is 13 residues. V lost 2 bases and J 5 bases, leaving 10 bases between the germline ends. The CDR3 bases are TGTGCCAGCAGTGAAACGACATTCCACGAGCAGTACTTC. The encoded protein is CASSETTFHEQYF.

Ten or more counts support this clonotype. CDR3 sequence: CASSATSGRVETQYF. The CDR3 DNA reads as TGTGCCAGCAGTGCGACTAGCGGGAGAGTGGAGACCCAGTACTTC. This rearrangement joins TRBV6-1 to TRBJ2-5; TRBD2 matches at 12 bases. Per germline, CDR1 MNHNS and CDR2 SASEGT. After removal of 4 bases from V and 5 bases from J, the junction contained 5 bases not matched to a gene. The CDR3 has 15 amino acids.

In its sample, this clonotype was seen a few times. V and J are TRBV13 and TRBJ1-2; D not certain. Trimming removed 5 bases at V and 4 bases at J, with 20 bases between. The germline V gene encodes CDR1 PRHDT and CDR2 FYEKMQ (reference sequence). The CDR3 runs to 16 residues. The CDR3 DNA follows: TGTGCCAGCAGCGAACCTTACAGAGAAATTTCCTATGGCTACACCTTC. This translates into CASSEPYREISYGYTF.

This chain uses TRBV6-1 with TRBJ1-4; 10 bases are a match to TRBD1. Germline V lookup: CDR1 MNHNS, CDR2 SASEGT. This CDR3 comprises 12 residues. The V and J ends lost 10 bases and 8 bases, in that order; junction bases with no gene match: 4. CDR3 DNA sequence: TGTGCCACGACAGGGGGCGCGGAAAAACTGTTTTTT. Protein: CATTGGAEKLFF.

This chain links TRBV15 with TRBJ2-2; no clear D gene. The germline gives CDR1 LNHNV, CDR2 YYDKDF (reference sequence). The CDR3 length is 14 residues. Trimming shortened V by 8 bases and J by 0 bases, and 10 bases separated the two germline ends. CDR3 DNA sequence: TGTGCCACCTATGGACGTTCGAACACCGGGGAGCTGTTTTTT. Encoded protein: CATYGRSNTGELFF. Variable domain in full (rest from reference TRBV15 and TRBJ2-2): DAMVIQNPRYQVTQFGKPVTLSCSQTLNHNVMYWYQQKSSQAPKLLFHYYDKDFNNEADTPDNFQSRRPNTSFCFLDIRSPGLGDTAMYLCATYGRSNTGELFFGEGSRLTVL.

This clonotype appeared many times. The genes are TRBV19 and TRBJ1-6, with 7 bases identical to TRBD1. Germline CDR1 LNHDA, CDR2 SQIVND (reference sequence). The CDR3 spans 13 residues. V dropped 10 bases and J dropped 7; count of bases not matched to a gene: 7. This CDR3 reads CATRDSQNSPLHF. CDR3 nucleotides: TGTGCCACCCGGGACAGCCAGAATTCACCCCTCCACTTT.

As to this clonotype: One end of the junction does not line up with germline, which may come from a read error. The CDR3 nucleotides are TGTGCCAGCAGCCGGTTGGGAATCACTGAAGCTCTCTTT. This encodes CASSRLGITEALF. The chain recombines TRBV28 with TRBJ1-1; D unclear. The CDR3 sequence is 13 residues long. Germline CDR1 reads MDHEN; CDR2 reads SYDVKM.

Concerning this clonotype itself: A much larger clone differs from this one at a single base, so this may be a read error. V and J are TRBV6-1 and TRBJ1-2, with D possibly TRBD1 on 6 matching bases. CDR3 length: 13 residues. V was pared by 5 bases and J by 6 bases, with 13 bases between. The V gene's germline CDR1 is MNHNS and CDR2 SASEGT. Here the CDR3 reads CASSHPHRDGYTF. The CDR3 coding sequence is TGTGCCAGCAGTCACCCCCACAGGGATGGCTACACCTTC.

This clonotype appeared many times. The J gene is TRBJ1-2, the V gene TRBV29-1; no clear D. There are 13 residues in the CDR3. V dropped 0 bases and J dropped 2 bases, with 7 bases sitting between them. Germline V gene lookup returns CDR1 SQVTM and CDR2 ANQGSEA. DNA of the CDR3: TGCAGCGTTGAAGAGTACGACAACTATGGCTACACCTTC. Amino acids: CSVEEYDNYGYTF.

The chain couples TRBV18 to TRBJ1-1; D is unresolved. Germline V gives CDR1 KGHSH, CDR2 LQKENI. The CDR3 totals 13 residues. The ends were cut back, 3 bases at V and 4 bases at J, with 9 bases in the middle. As DNA, the CDR3 is TGTGCCAGCTCACCCTTAGAGTCCACTGAAGCTTTCTTT. Translation: CASSPLESTEAFF.

This clonotype occurred many times. J is TRBJ1-6 and V is TRBV2, with a tentative D call TRBD1 (6 bases). V dropped 0 bases and J dropped 10 bases, with 25 bases sitting between them. The CDR3 length is 19 residues. The germline CDR1 and CDR2 sequences are SNHLY and FYNNEI. This CDR3 is CASSEAVGQLIFGGSPLHF. As DNA, the CDR3 is TGTGCCAGCAGTGAAGCTGTAGGACAGTTGATCTTTGGGGGATCACCCCTCCACTTT.

The V and J genes are TRBV11-2 and TRBJ1-4; TRBD1 might be the D (5 bases). The germline V gene has CDR1 SGHAT and CDR2 FQNNGV. The V end was cut by 4 bases, the J end by 3 bases, with 15 bases between. The CDR3 extends over 16 amino acids. The CDR3 DNA is TGTGCCAGCAGCTACAACATTGGGGGAGCTAATGAAAAACTGTTTTTT. This sequence encodes CASSYNIGGANEKLFF. The whole variable domain, remainder taken from reference TRBV11-2 and TRBJ1-4, is EAGVAQSPRYKIIEKRQSVAFWCNPISGHATLYWYQQILGQGPKLLIQFQNNGVVDDSQLPKDRFSAERLKGVDSTLKIQPAKLEDSAVYLCASSYNIGGANEKLFFGSGTQLSVL.

This clonotype came up a few times. The chain links TRBV20-1 to TRBJ1-3, with D unclear. This CDR3 is 11 amino acids long. V was shortened by 6 bases and J by 1 base, with 4 bases between the two germline ends. Germline assignment: CDR1 DFQATT and CDR2 SNEGSKA (reference sequence). The CDR3: CSAVSGNTIYF. The CDR3 DNA sequence: TGCAGTGCCGTATCTGGAAACACCATATATTTT.

The rearrangement joins TRBV7-9 to TRBJ1-2; 10 bases line up with TRBD1. Germline assignment: CDR1 SEHNR and CDR2 FQNEAQ (reference sequence). With V trimmed by 0 bases and J by 6 bases, 4 bases remained unmatched. This CDR3 is built from 15 residues. The DNA of the CDR3 is TGTGCCAGCAGCTTAGCCGGGACAGGGGTACATGGCTACACCTTC. It translates to CASSLAGTGVHGYTF.

There are a few counts of this clonotype. The chain is built from TRBV11-2 and TRBJ2-7, with D unresolved. Germline assignment: CDR1 SGHAT and CDR2 FQNNGV. The CDR3 has 15 amino acids. The germline V and J ends were trimmed by 1 base and 4 bases, with 14 bases remaining between them. The CDR3 coding sequence is TGTGCCAGCAGCTTAGTGGGGAACCACCGTTACGAGCAGTACTTC. Translation gives CASSLVGNHRYEQYF.

This clonotype has more than one count but fewer than ten. The V and J genes are TRBV20-1 and TRBJ2-5, with D possibly TRBD2 on 6 matching bases. There are 13 residues in the CDR3. The germline V gene encodes CDR1 DFQATT and CDR2 SNEGSKA (reference sequence). V lost 6 bases, J lost 1 base, and 12 bases lay in between. The CDR3 here is CSAFLAVQETQYF. Here the CDR3 DNA reads TGCAGTGCGTTTTTAGCGGTCCAAGAGACCCAGTACTTC.

The V and J genes are TRBV19 and TRBJ1-1; tentative D call: TRBD1 (6 bases). Germline values: CDR1 LNHDA, CDR2 SQIVND (reference sequence). Trimming cost V 6 bases and J 1 base, with 12 bases left between them. The CDR3 runs to 14 residues. CDR3 in amino acids: CASRRRTENTEAFF. In nucleotides, the CDR3 is TGTGCCAGTAGAAGAAGGACAGAGAACACTGAAGCTTTCTTT.

With respect to this clonotype: A single base separates this from a much larger clone, so it may be a read error. The rearrangement joins TRBV6-1 to TRBJ1-2; 7 bases are a match to TRBD1. The V gene end was trimmed by 6 bases and the J gene end by 4 bases; junction bases not matched to a gene: 8. The CDR3 spans 14 residues. The germline V gene encodes CDR1 MNHNS and CDR2 SASEGT. CDR3 in amino acids: CASRNRDRGYGYTF. CDR3 sequence (DNA): TGTGCCAGCAGAAACCGGGACAGAGGCTATGGCTACACCTTC.

The chain uses TRBV7-2 and TRBJ2-2, with D possibly matching TRBD1 (6 bases). The V end lost 2 bases, the J end lost 1 base, and 14 bases lay between the germline ends. This CDR3 spans 17 amino acids. The germline V gene encodes CDR1 SGHTA and CDR2 FQGNSA. CDR3 DNA sequence: TGTGCCAGCAGCTTAATGGGATTGACAGGGAACACCGGGGAGCTGTTTTTT. It translates to CASSLMGLTGNTGELFF.

This rearrangement joins TRBV5-1 to TRBJ2-3; 9 positions agree with TRBD2. Germline CDR1 and CDR2: SGHRS and YFSETQ. V was clipped by 2 bases and J by 5 bases; unmatched bases: 6. The CDR3 covers 15 residues. The CDR3 spells CASSLAGGRGDTQYF. The CDR3 bases are TGCGCCAGCAGCTTAGCGGGAGGCCGTGGAGATACGCAGTATTTT.

In its sample, this clonotype was seen many times. The chain carries TRBV20-1 and TRBJ1-2; 7 positions agree with TRBD1. With V trimmed by 1 base and J by 4 bases, 9 bases remained unmatched. Germline CDR1 reads DFQATT; CDR2 reads SNEGSKA (reference sequence). The CDR3 is 15 residues long. CDR3 amino acids: CSARVGGGGSYGYTF. The CDR3 nucleotides read TGCAGTGCTAGAGTGGGGGGAGGGGGCAGCTATGGCTACACCTTC.

Ten or more counts support this clonotype. J is TRBJ2-7 and V is TRBV27; 11 nucleotides line up with TRBD1. The V and J ends lost 4 bases and 6 bases, in that order; junction bases with no gene match: 11. CDR1 is MNHEY, CDR2 SMNVEV, per germline (reference sequence). The CDR3 contains 16 residues. CDR3 DNA: TGTGCCAGCAGTTCCCGTGTCGGGACAGGGGGTATCGAGCAGTACTTC. Its translation: CASSSRVGTGGIEQYF.

This chain connects TRBV20-1 to TRBJ2-4, with 8 positions matching TRBD2. The DNA end lines up better with TRBJ2-7; the J call may be wrong. Per the germline V gene, CDR1 is DFQATT and CDR2 is SNEGSKA (reference sequence). The CDR3 sequence is 14 residues long. CDR3 in amino acids: CSAGRSGSFDEQYF. CDR3 nucleotides: TGCAGTGCGGGAAGAAGCGGGAGTTTCGACGAGCAGTACTTC.

Many counts were recorded for this clonotype. The chain is built from TRBV29-1 and TRBJ2-7; 10 bases fit TRBD2. The CDR3 contains 14 residues. From germline, CDR1 is SQVTM and CDR2 ANQGSEA. In nucleotides, the CDR3 is TGCAGTGCTGGGGAGCTAGCGGGAGTAGGTGAGCAGTACTTC. Its translation is CSAGELAGVGEQYF.

This clonotype turned up a few times. This chain links TRBV7-9 with TRBJ1-4; D gene uncertain. Germline CDR1 and CDR2: SEHNR and FQNEAQ (reference sequence). The CDR3 runs 13 residues. V gave up 3 bases and J gave up 5 bases, with 7 bases separating them. CDR3 in amino acids: CASSFTENEKLFF. The CDR3, as DNA: TGTGCCAGCAGCTTCACAGAGAATGAAAAACTGTTTTTT.